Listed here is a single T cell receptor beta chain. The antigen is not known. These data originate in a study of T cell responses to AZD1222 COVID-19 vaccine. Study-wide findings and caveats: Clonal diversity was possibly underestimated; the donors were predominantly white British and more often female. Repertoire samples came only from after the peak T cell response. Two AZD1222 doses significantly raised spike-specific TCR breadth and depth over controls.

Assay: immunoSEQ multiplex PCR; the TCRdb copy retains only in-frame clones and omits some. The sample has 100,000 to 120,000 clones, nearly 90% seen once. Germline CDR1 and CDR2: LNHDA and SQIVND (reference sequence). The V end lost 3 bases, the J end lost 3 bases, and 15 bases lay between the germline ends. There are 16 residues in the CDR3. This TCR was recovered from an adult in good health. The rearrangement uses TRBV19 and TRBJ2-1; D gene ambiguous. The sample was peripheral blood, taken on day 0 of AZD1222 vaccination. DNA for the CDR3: TGTGCCAGTAGTATCGCCCGCCGGGCGGACTACAATGAGCAGTTCTTC. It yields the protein CASSIARRADYNEQFF.